This TCR beta chain was observed in a study of T cells after posttransplantation cyclophosphamide. Study-level results: Donor CD8+ memory clones often dominated recipient blood repertoires at later times.

This clone was observed at least ten times. The antigen is not known. A marrow graft followed busulfan-fludarabine conditioning, with cyclophosphamide on days +3 and +4. The V gene's germline CDR1 is SGHTA and CDR2 FQGNSA. The CDR3 runs 15 residues. Trimming cost V 5 bases and J 3 bases, with 17 bases left between them. Some clones are missing from TCRdb's copy, which holds only in-frame ones; the method was immunoSEQ multiplex PCR. Singletons are absent from the sample, which has 15,000 to 20,000 clones. The input for sequencing was PBMCs, taken after allogeneic stem cell transplant with posttransplant cyclophosphamide. The TCR was taken from a female patient between 30 and 45 years old who received an allogeneic stem cell transplant from a related donor, was CMV-positive, and had no GVHD. The graft donor may have given rise to some T cells. The V and J genes are TRBV7-2 and TRBJ2-7, with D tentatively TRBD1 (6 bases). The CDR3 bases are TGTGCCAGCAGCACCAGGGGAAGGTCTGACTACGAGCAGTACTTC. As protein: CASSTRGRSDYEQYF.